What follows describes a single T cell receptor beta chain. Its antigen is not identified. This sample stems from a study of T cell responses to AZD1222 COVID-19 vaccine. Overall study findings and caveats: Only after the peak T cell response were repertoires sampled. Following two doses of AZD1222, Spike-specific TCR breadth and depth rose. CD4 TCRs linked to vaccination spanned spike, dominating at 160-218 and 743-854.

Second-dose intervals near 4 or 12 weeks were combined. The V gene end was trimmed by 4 bases and the J gene end by 4 bases; junction bases not matched to a gene: 10. Looked up from germline, CDR1 is MNHNY and CDR2 is SVGAGI (reference sequence). This CDR3 is 16 amino acids long. The repertoire was sequenced with immunoSEQ multiplex PCR; TCRdb's copy has only in-frame clones and lacks some. The sample carries about 140,000 clones, 80% to 95% recorded once. The sequence was collected from an adult who received the AZD1222 COVID-19 vaccine. J is TRBJ1-1 and V is TRBV6-6; TRBD1 aligns across 9 bases. This material consisted of peripheral blood, taken 28 days after the second AZD1222 dose. CDR3 region: CASSLTGGGRGTEAFF. Here the CDR3 DNA reads TGTGCCAGCAGTTTAACAGGGGGCGGGAGGGGCACTGAAGCTTTCTTT.